This T cell receptor beta chain was sequenced during a study of cytomegalovirus exposure and HLA in healthy donors. Primers for the PCR totalled 60 Vbeta and 13 Jbeta. Sequencing used immunoSEQ multiplex PCR; TCRdb keeps in-frame clones, though not all of them. The listing records 65,000 to 80,000 clones. V lost 6 bases and J lost 6, with 16 bases in between. CDR1 is MNHEY, CDR2 SVGAGI, per germline. The CDR3 is 14 residues long. The chain recombines TRBV6-5 with TRBJ2-3; a weak D match, TRBD2 (5 bases). The sequencing sample was made of PBMCs. This TCR was recovered from a female donor in good health and CMV-seropositive. The CDR3 is CASSFGLRGDTQYF. In nucleotides, the CDR3 is TGTGCCAGCAGCTTTGGACTGCGTGGGGATACGCAGTATTTT.